This T cell receptor beta chain was observed in a study of blood T cell repertoires in COVID-19. Study-level information: Sites across the United States, Italy and Spain contributed samples from acute and convalescent COVID-19. From T cells, B-cell-depleted T cells, or PBMCs came the material, which was cDNA or gDNA.

Germline values: CDR1 MNHEY, CDR2 SVGAGI. The V and J ends lost 8 bases and 4 bases respectively, with 14 bases between them. The CDR3 consists of 13 residues. As processed by the authors: Amplification with reference gene primers provided the estimates of nucleated cell counts. Method: immunoSEQ multiplex PCR; TCRdb's copy keeps in-frame clones and lacks some. V and J calls and clone size are as listed in that table; D and trimming were resolved from the DNA. The data show about 75,000 clones, over 80% seen once. The sequenced sample was peripheral blood. The V and J genes are TRBV6-5 and TRBJ1-2, with a tentative D call TRBD1 (6 bases). This TCR was recovered from a woman aged 50 to 65 with acute or convalescent COVID-19. The CDR3 is CASATRGIYGYTF. CDR3 nucleotide sequence: TGTGCCAGCGCAACCAGGGGTATCTATGGCTACACCTTC.